The 27 T cell receptor beta chains presented below share a single source sample, sequenced in a study of CD8 T cells in ankylosing spondylitis. One entry per CDR3 protein results from TCRdb running MiXCR on the 5' RACE reads. The sample records about 310,000 distinct CDR3 sequences, about a fifth being singletons. The specimen sequenced was blood, either unsorted or a sorted T cell fraction (not recorded which). The receptors originated from a female donor with ankylosing spondylitis or in good health (not recorded which).

The rearrangement joins TRBV4-2 to TRBJ2-3; 7 bases line up with TRBD1. Per the germline V gene, CDR1 is LGHNA and CDR2 is YNFKEQ. Trimming took 2 bases from V and 4 from J; bases not matched to a gene: 6. The CDR3 consists of 15 residues. The CDR3 DNA reads as TGTGCCAGCAGCCAACAGGCAGGGGGACCAGATACGCAGTATTTT. This sequence encodes CASSQQAGGPDTQYF.

This clonotype was detected many times. The chain has TRBV7-2 and TRBJ2-3; D gene ambiguous. The germline CDR1 and CDR2 sequences are SGHTA and FQGNSA. This CDR3 contains 15 residues. Trimming removed 5 bases from V and 0 bases from J, with 12 bases in between. CDR3 region: CASSTRLVSTDTQYF. CDR3 sequence (DNA): TGTGCCAGCAGCACGCGCTTGGTTAGCACAGATACGCAGTATTTT.

The rearrangement joins TRBV10-3 to TRBJ2-3; D gene ambiguous. Per the germline V gene, CDR1 is ENHRY and CDR2 is SYGVKD. V lost 0 bases, J lost 3 bases, and 10 bases lay in between. CDR3 length: 15 amino acids. CDR3 DNA: TGTGCCATCAGTGAGTCGCTCTTGCGAACAGATACGCAGTATTTT. The encoded protein is CAISESLLRTDTQYF.

V gene TRBV23-1 combines with J gene TRBJ2-1, with 11 bases lining up with TRBD2. TRBV23-1 is known as an ORF, though its function is uncertain. Trimming removed 7 bases from V and 7 bases from J; junction bases left unmatched: 21. The CDR3 is made up of 19 amino acids. CDR3 DNA: TGCGCCAGCACCTCAGGGGGGGTTCGGAGACTAGCGGGAAGGAATGAGCAGTTCTTC. This translates into CASTSGGVRRLAGRNEQFF.

In this sample, this clonotype turned up a few times. V and J are TRBV10-2 and TRBJ2-1; 8 positions match TRBD2. Trimming took 5 bases from V and 8 from J; bases not matched to a gene: 5. This CDR3 is 13 amino acids long. The germline V gene has CDR1 WSHSY and CDR2 SAAADI. The CDR3 DNA is TGCGCCAGCAGTCTGGGACTAGATTATGAGCAGTTCTTC. Translation gives CASSLGLDYEQFF.

This clonotype has ten or more counts. CDR3 in amino acids: CSSTSGSLQETQYF. The DNA of the CDR3 is TGCAGCTCGACTAGCGGGAGCCTACAAGAGACCCAGTACTTC. The chain is built from TRBV29-1 and TRBJ2-5; 12 nucleotides align to TRBD2. Germline V lookup: CDR1 SQVTM, CDR2 ANQGSEA. J lost 2 bases, V lost 8 bases, and 6 bases had no gene match. CDR3 length: 14 amino acids.

This clonotype was seen a few times. The CDR3 region is CATSRDPGGGNEQFF. The CDR3 DNA follows: TGTGCCACCAGCAGAGATCCCGGAGGCGGGAATGAGCAGTTCTTC. J is TRBJ2-1 and V is TRBV15; D perhaps matches TRBD2 (5 bases). From germline, CDR1 is LNHNV and CDR2 YYDKDF (reference sequence). This CDR3 has 15 residues. With 0 bases removed from V and 7 bases from J, the gap between germline ends came to 13 bases.

The J gene is TRBJ1-3, the V gene TRBV29-1, with a tentative D call TRBD1 (5 bases). This CDR3 is 13 amino acids long. Germline CDR1 and CDR2: SQVTM and ANQGSEA. The germline V and J ends were trimmed by 3 bases and 8 bases, with 14 bases remaining between them. The CDR3 nucleotides are TGCAGCGTTGAGGTCGGCGGGGGGGACACCATATATTTT. Encoded protein: CSVEVGGGDTIYF.

This clonotype came up a few times. The junction does not match germline at one end; this may be a read error. The chain is built from TRBV12-3 or TRBV12-4 and TRBJ1-1, with TRBD1 identical over 8 bases. This CDR3 contains 11 residues. In DNA form, the CDR3 reads TGTGCCAGCAGTCCAATCAGGGGGCGAGTGTTT. Translating it yields CASSPIRGRVF.

The chain employs TRBV20-1 and TRBJ1-2; weak D call: TRBD1 (6 bases). CDR1 is DFQATT and CDR2 is SNEGSKA in the germline V gene (reference sequence). The length of the CDR3 is 14 residues. V shed 4 bases and J shed 8 bases, with 20 bases lying between them. The CDR3 DNA reads TGCAGTGCTACTAGACGGACAGTAGCTAAGGGCTACACCTTC. Protein product: CSATRRTVAKGYTF.

A word on this clonotype: Relative to the germline gene, one junction end is altered; a read error may explain this. The chain joins TRBV30 to TRBJ1-2, with D possibly matching TRBD1 (6 bases). The CDR3 loop spans 10 amino acids. The germline V gene encodes CDR1 GTSNPN and CDR2 SVGIG (reference sequence). The CDR3 is CAFGRGVLHF. The CDR3 DNA follows: TGTGCTTTTGGTAGGGGGGTCTTACACTTC.

J is TRBJ2-5 and V is TRBV20-1; TRBD1 agrees at 7 bases. Germline V gives CDR1 DFQATT, CDR2 SNEGSKA (reference sequence). The V segment lost 0 bases and the J segment 4 bases; nucleotides outside the gene matches: 5. The CDR3 runs 14 residues. CDR3 sequence: CSARDRGQIETQYF. CDR3 nucleotides: TGCAGTGCTAGAGATAGGGGACAGATAGAGACCCAGTACTTC.

This clonotype was found a few times. V and J are TRBV20-1 and TRBJ2-1; TRBD2 matches at 13 bases. The CDR3 sequence is 14 residues long. Germline V gene sequence: CDR1 DFQATT, CDR2 SNEGSKA (reference sequence). The V and J ends lost 5 bases and 7 bases, in that order; junction bases with no gene match: 5. CDR3 residues: CSAWTSGSSNEQFF. In DNA, the CDR3 is TGCAGTGCTTGGACTAGCGGGAGTTCGAATGAGCAGTTCTTC.

A few counts support this clonotype. The V call is TRBV12-3 or TRBV12-4, the J call TRBJ2-7; D may be TRBD1 (6 bases). The CDR3 contains 16 residues. V lost 0 bases to trimming and J lost 5 bases, with 17 bases between them. The CDR3 loop reads CASSLAHGGAANEQYF. The CDR3 DNA reads as TGTGCCAGCAGTTTAGCGCATGGGGGCGCAGCAAACGAGCAGTACTTC.

This chain joins TRBV11-2 and TRBJ1-2, with 7 bases that match TRBD1. CDR1 is SGHAT and CDR2 is FQNNGV in the germline V gene. The length of the CDR3 is 14 residues. Trimming cost V 4 bases and J 6 bases; bases outside gene matches: 8. CDR3 amino acids: CASSSQGSFDGYTF. The DNA for the CDR3 is TGTGCCAGCAGCTCACAGGGGTCGTTTGATGGCTACACCTTC.

There are a few counts of this clonotype. This chain links TRBV18 with TRBJ2-3, with 8 bases aligning to TRBD2. Germline assignment: CDR1 KGHSH and CDR2 LQKENI. V shed 0 bases, J shed 5 bases, and the junction held 4 bases outside the gene matches. The CDR3 is 15 residues long. In nucleotides, the CDR3 is TGTGCCAGCTCACCACCCCGGGAGGGCGGAGATACGCAGTATTTT. The encoded protein is CASSPPREGGDTQYF. Using reference TRBV18 and TRBJ2-3 for the parts outside the CDR3, the full variable domain is NAGVMQNPRHLVRRRGQEARLRCSPMKGHSHVYWYRQLPEEGLKFMVYLQKENIIDESGMPKERFSAEFPKEGPSILRIQQVVRGDSAAYFCASSPPREGGDTQYFGPGTRLTVL.

The V and J genes are TRBV12-3 or TRBV12-4 and TRBJ2-7, with 15 bases matching TRBD2. The ends lost 2 bases at V and 6 bases at J; junction bases unmatched: 11. This CDR3 is built from 18 residues. CDR3 in DNA: TGTGCCAGCAGTTTACGGACTAGCGGGAGGGCCAAGGCAGGCGAGCAGTACTTC. Its translation: CASSLRTSGRAKAGEQYF.

The gene calls are TRBV6-2 or TRBV6-3 and TRBJ1-5; D perhaps matches TRBD1 (6 bases). In germline, CDR1 is MNHEY, CDR2 SVGEGT. The CDR3 has 15 amino acids. The V end was cut by 3 bases, the J end by 6 bases, with 15 bases between. CDR3 DNA: TGTGCCAGCAGTTATTCGTCGGGGGCCGGTCAGCCCCAGCATTTT. It yields the protein CASSYSSGAGQPQHF.

This clonotype was observed a handful of times. The CDR3 coding sequence is TGCGCCAGCAGACTCGGGACTAACTATGGCTACACCTTC. This translates into CASRLGTNYGYTF. The V call is TRBV5-1, the J call TRBJ1-2; D gene uncertain. Trimming pared 5 bases from V and 0 bases from J, leaving 8 bases between. The CDR3 covers 13 residues. Germline V gene data show CDR1 as SGHRS and CDR2 as YFSETQ.

V gene TRBV12-3 or TRBV12-4 combines with J gene TRBJ2-5, with D uncertain. The CDR3 has 16 residues. V lost 6 bases, J lost 5 bases, and 22 bases lay in between. CDR3 sequence reads: CASSPIGRALRETQYF. CDR3 bases: TGTGCCAGCAGCCCTATAGGACGGGCCCTTCGGGAGACCCAGTACTTC.

This clonotype was counted a few times. The CDR3 loop is CASSAGTSGRSTYEQYF. The CDR3 region has the DNA TGCGCCAGCAGCGCCGGGACTAGCGGGAGGTCCACCTACGAGCAGTACTTC. The chain is built from TRBV5-1 and TRBJ2-7, with 15 bases that match TRBD2. CDR3 length equals 17 residues. J gave up 2 bases and V 4 bases, and 7 bases lay outside the gene matches. Germline lookup yields CDR1 SGHRS and CDR2 YFSETQ.

This clonotype has just one count. The chain is built from TRBV25-1 and TRBJ1-1; possibly TRBD1 for D (6 bases). This CDR3 contains 12 residues. V lost 7 bases and J lost 4, with 10 bases in between. Germline assignment: CDR1 MGHDK and CDR2 SYGVNS. The CDR3 loop reads CASKGGATEAFF. Written as DNA, the CDR3 is TGTGCCAGCAAGGGGGGGGCCACTGAAGCTTTCTTT.

The chain links TRBV7-3 to TRBJ2-1, with D possibly being TRBD2 (7 bases). Trimming removed 5 bases at V and 4 bases at J, with 21 bases between. CDR3 size: 17 residues. Germline V gives CDR1 SGHTA, CDR2 FQGTGA. As DNA, the CDR3 is TGTGCCAGCAGCCCAAGACCAAGAGGGGGGGGGTACAATGAGCAGTTCTTC. Translating it yields CASSPRPRGGGYNEQFF.

This clonotype turned up a few times. The gene calls are TRBV5-1 and TRBJ2-7; 7 bases line up with TRBD1. The V gene end was trimmed by 4 bases and the J gene end by 7 bases; junction bases not matched to a gene: 14. The CDR3 totals 15 residues. Germline CDR1 is SGHRS and CDR2 is YFSETQ. CDR3 protein: CASSQPGQTTLEQYF. In nucleotides, the CDR3 is TGCGCCAGCAGCCAACCGGGACAGACTACGTTAGAGCAGTACTTC.

This chain joins TRBV4-3 and TRBJ1-4, with D hard to call. The length of the CDR3 is 17 residues. Germline CDR1 LGHNA, CDR2 YSLEER. With 4 bases removed from V and 11 bases from J, the gap between germline ends came to 26 bases. CDR3: CASSRPPFGETVDKLFF. CDR3 nucleotides: TGCGCCAGCAGCCGACCCCCATTCGGGGAAACAGTGGACAAACTGTTTTTT.

This clonotype was detected many times. The chain combines TRBV20-1 with TRBJ1-4; no reliable D call. The CDR3 loop spans 14 amino acids. From germline, CDR1 is DFQATT and CDR2 SNEGSKA (reference sequence). Deletions cut 0 bases from V and 7 bases from J, with 12 bases between. For the CDR3, the DNA is TGCAGTGCTAGAGATCGGGGAATCGGTGAAAAACTGTTTTTT. This gives the protein CSARDRGIGEKLFF.

The V and J genes are TRBV20-1 and TRBJ2-1; maybe TRBD1 (6 bases). The CDR3 loop spans 15 amino acids. Trimming left V 5 bases short and J 2 bases short, with 16 bases between. CDR1 and CDR2 (germline): DFQATT, SNEGSKA (reference sequence). This CDR3 reads CSAGGGLGPYNEQFF. The CDR3 coding sequence is TGCAGTGCTGGGGGCGGGTTGGGGCCCTACAATGAGCAGTTCTTC.